The 14 T cell receptor beta chains below come from one sample, sequenced in a study of blood T cells in healthy people across ages. Through a sample-barcoded 5' primer and a J-beta primer mix, a second PCR was run for roughly 6 to 11 cycles. TCRdb independently ran MiXCR on the 5' RACE reads; one entry per CDR3 protein. The sample comprises 1.5 million to 2 million distinct CDR3 sequences, 30% to 40% of which are singletons, and about 21% rests with the top ten. Source material: blood. The receptors here all came from a human donor in good health.

The chain couples TRBV6-1 to TRBJ1-1; D gene uncertain. The CDR3 is 14 amino acids. Germline loops: CDR1 MNHNS, CDR2 SASEGT. Trimming cost V 3 bases and J 8 bases, with 16 bases left between them. CDR3 bases: TGTGCCAGCAGTGAGTCGATTTATGTAAGGGAAGCTTTCTTT. This sequence encodes CASSESIYVREAFF.

The chain has TRBV5-5 and TRBJ2-3; 10 nucleotides align to TRBD2. The germline gives CDR1 SGHKS, CDR2 YYEKEE (reference sequence). This CDR3 is built from 16 residues. The ends lost 4 bases at V and 3 bases at J; junction bases unmatched: 8. CDR3 nucleotide sequence: TGTGCCAGCAGCCCGGAGCGGGGGGGCTGGACAGATACGCAGTATTTT. Residues: CASSPERGGWTDTQYF.

The genes are TRBV5-5 and TRBJ1-1; the D gene is possibly TRBD1 (5 bases). The length of the CDR3 is 16 residues. The germline V gene encodes CDR1 SGHKS and CDR2 YYEKEE (reference sequence). Trimming left V 1 base short and J 3 bases short, with 16 bases between. The CDR3 nucleotides are TGTGCCAGCAGCTTGTACGGGACCTCCCGGGACACTGAAGCTTTCTTT. The encoded protein is CASSLYGTSRDTEAFF.

The rearrangement uses TRBV6-5 and TRBJ1-2; the D gene is possibly TRBD1 (6 bases). CDR1 is MNHEY, CDR2 SVGAGI, per germline. The V end lost 0 bases, the J end lost 6 bases, and 11 bases lay between the germline ends. The CDR3 totals 14 residues. In DNA, the CDR3 is TGTGCCAGCAGTTACTCCGGGGGGCAAGATGGCTACACCTTC. It is translated as CASSYSGGQDGYTF.

This clonotype turned up a few times. One end of the junction does not line up with germline, which may come from a read error. V usage is TRBV28 and J usage is TRBJ1-2, with TRBD1 as a possible D gene (5 bases). Per germline, CDR1 MDHEN and CDR2 SYDVKM. The CDR3 is 15 residues long. This chain's CDR3 is CASTLPGRPNYGYTF. CDR3 DNA: TGTGCCAGCACTTTACCGGGACGGCCAAACTATGGCTACACCTTC.

V is TRBV5-6 and J is TRBJ2-7; D may be TRBD1 (6 bases). Germline CDR1 SGHDT, CDR2 YYEEEE. There are 16 residues in the CDR3. V lost 1 base and J 0 bases, leaving 14 bases between the germline ends. CDR3 DNA: TGTGCCAGCAGCTTGACCGGACAGTTGAACTCCTACGAGCAGTACTTC. Amino acid sequence: CASSLTGQLNSYEQYF.

This clonotype appeared a few times. The chain links TRBV4-2 to TRBJ2-3; 10 nucleotides line up with TRBD1. The V gene end was trimmed by 1 base and the J gene end by 2 bases; junction bases not matched to a gene: 6. Germline loops: CDR1 LGHNA, CDR2 YNFKEQ. CDR3 size: 17 residues. CDR3 loop: CASSQVGQGGHTDTQYF. The CDR3 coding sequence is TGTGCCAGCAGCCAAGTTGGACAGGGGGGACACACAGATACGCAGTATTTT.

This clonotype came up a few times. The rearrangement joins TRBV6-5 to TRBJ1-1; no firm D call. Trimming left V 5 bases short and J 3 bases short, with 16 bases between. The germline CDR1 and CDR2 sequences are MNHEY and SVGAGI. The CDR3 covers 15 residues. The DNA of the CDR3 is TGTGCCAGCAGTCCCAAGGGCCCTTATTACACTGAAGCTTTCTTT. This codes for CASSPKGPYYTEAFF.

This clonotype was counted a few times. V gene TRBV20-1 combines with J gene TRBJ2-7; 10 positions agree with TRBD1. CDR1 is DFQATT, CDR2 SNEGSKA, per germline (reference sequence). The CDR3 totals 14 residues. The DNA for the CDR3 is TGCGGATTCCAACGGGACAGGGGTTCGTACGAGCAGTACTTC. It translates to CGFQRDRGSYEQYF.

This chain uses TRBV29-1 with TRBJ1-1; D not resolved. V lost 7 bases and J lost 3, with 9 bases in between. The V gene's germline CDR1 is SQVTM and CDR2 ANQGSEA. There are 11 residues in the CDR3. Here the CDR3 DNA reads TGCAGCGCCTCGATAGACACTGAAGCTTTCTTT. It yields the protein CSASIDTEAFF.

V is TRBV12-3 or TRBV12-4 and J is TRBJ2-7; 8 bases line up with TRBD2. The CDR3 totals 14 residues. V shed 5 bases, J shed 4 bases, and the junction held 7 bases outside the gene matches. CDR3 sequence: CASSGAGGIYEQYF. The CDR3 bases are TGTGCCAGCAGTGGCGCGGGGGGCATATACGAGCAGTACTTC.

A few counts support this clonotype. The chain carries TRBV18 and TRBJ2-7; maybe TRBD1 (5 bases). This CDR3 contains 15 residues. From germline, CDR1 is KGHSH and CDR2 LQKENI. Trimming cost V 0 bases and J 7 bases, with 16 bases left between them. The CDR3 DNA sequence: TGTGCCAGCTCACCACCGGTTGGGGCTACGAGGGAGCAGTACTTC. It codes for CASSPPVGATREQYF. Full variable domain (rest looked up from reference TRBV18 and TRBJ2-7): NAGVMQNPRHLVRRRGQEARLRCSPMKGHSHVYWYRQLPEEGLKFMVYLQKENIIDESGMPKERFSAEFPKEGPSILRIQQVVRGDSAAYFCASSPPVGATREQYFGPGTRLTVT.

The chain has TRBV6-6 and TRBJ2-3; TRBD1 might be the D (5 bases). The germline V gene has CDR1 MNHNY and CDR2 SVGAGI (reference sequence). V dropped 5 bases and J dropped 1 base, with 16 bases sitting between them. This CDR3 has 16 amino acids. The CDR3 loop is CASSPYPGAGTDTQYF. For the CDR3, the DNA is TGTGCCAGCAGTCCTTACCCTGGGGCGGGCACAGATACGCAGTATTTT.

This rearrangement joins TRBV12-3 or TRBV12-4 to TRBJ1-1; no definite D call. This CDR3 contains 13 residues. Trimming removed 4 bases from V and 7 bases from J, with 13 bases in between. CDR3 nucleotides: TGTGCCAGCAGTTACAAGCTAATAAGTGAAGCTTTCTTT. This encodes CASSYKLISEAFF.